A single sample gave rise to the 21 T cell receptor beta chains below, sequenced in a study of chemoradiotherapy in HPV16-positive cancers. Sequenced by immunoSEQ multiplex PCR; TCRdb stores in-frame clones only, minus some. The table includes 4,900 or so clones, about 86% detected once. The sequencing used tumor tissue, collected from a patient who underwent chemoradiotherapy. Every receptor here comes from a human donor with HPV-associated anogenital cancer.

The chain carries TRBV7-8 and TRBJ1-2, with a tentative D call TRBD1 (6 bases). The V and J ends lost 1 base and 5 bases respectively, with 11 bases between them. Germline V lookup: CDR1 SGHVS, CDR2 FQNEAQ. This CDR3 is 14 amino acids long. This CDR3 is CASSLDTGQYGYTF. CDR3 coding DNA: TGTGCCAGCAGCTTAGATACAGGACAGTATGGCTACACCTTC. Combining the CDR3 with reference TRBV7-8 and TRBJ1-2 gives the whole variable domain GAGVSQSPRYKVAKRGQDVALRCDPISGHVSLFWYQQALGQGPEFLTYFQNEAQLDKSGLPSDRFFAERPEGSVSTLKIQRTQQEDSAVYLCASSLDTGQYGYTFGSGTRLTVV.

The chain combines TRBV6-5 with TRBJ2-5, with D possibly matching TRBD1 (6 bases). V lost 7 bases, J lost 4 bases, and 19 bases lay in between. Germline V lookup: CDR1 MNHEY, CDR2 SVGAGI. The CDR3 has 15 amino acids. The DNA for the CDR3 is TGTGCCAGCAACTACCAGGACAGAAGTCCAGAGACCCAGTACTTC. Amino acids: CASNYQDRSPETQYF.

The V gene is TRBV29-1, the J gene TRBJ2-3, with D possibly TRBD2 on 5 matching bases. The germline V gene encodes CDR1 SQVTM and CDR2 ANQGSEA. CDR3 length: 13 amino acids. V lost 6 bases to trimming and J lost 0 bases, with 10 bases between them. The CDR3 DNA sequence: TGCAGCGTAGGGCGGACTAGCACAGATACGCAGTATTTT. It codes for CSVGRTSTDTQYF.

The CDR3 DNA sequence: TGTGCCAGCAGCTTAGAAGGACTAGAGGCAGATACGCAGTATTTT. Amino acids: CASSLEGLEADTQYF. The chain joins TRBV7-2 to TRBJ2-3; 7 nucleotides line up with TRBD2. Germline CDR1 SGHTA, CDR2 FQGNSA. Trimming cost V 1 base and J 4 bases; bases outside gene matches: 5. The CDR3 has 15 residues. The full variable domain, its missing parts supplied by reference TRBV7-2 and TRBJ2-3, is GAGVSQSPSNKVTEKGKDVELRCDPISGHTALYWYRQSLGQGLEFLIYFQGNSAPDKSGLPSDRFSAERTGGSVSTLTIQRTQQEDSAVYLCASSLEGLEADTQYFGPGTRLTVL.

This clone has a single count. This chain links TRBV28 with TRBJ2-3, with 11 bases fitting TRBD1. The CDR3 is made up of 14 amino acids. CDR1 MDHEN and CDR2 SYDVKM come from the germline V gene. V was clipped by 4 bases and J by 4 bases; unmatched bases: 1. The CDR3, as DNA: TGTGCCAGCAGTTGGGACAGGGGGTCAGATACGCAGTATTTT. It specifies CASSWDRGSDTQYF.

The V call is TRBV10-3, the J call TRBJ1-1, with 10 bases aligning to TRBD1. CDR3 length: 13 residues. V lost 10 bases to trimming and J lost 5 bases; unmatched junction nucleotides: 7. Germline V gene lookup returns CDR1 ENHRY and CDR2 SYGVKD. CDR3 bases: TGTGCCACCGAGGACAGGGGGGGAACTGAAGCTTTCTTT. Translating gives CATEDRGGTEAFF.

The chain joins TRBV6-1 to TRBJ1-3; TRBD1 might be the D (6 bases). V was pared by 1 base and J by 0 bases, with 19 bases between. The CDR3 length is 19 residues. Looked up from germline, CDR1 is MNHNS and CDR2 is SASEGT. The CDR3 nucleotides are TGTGCCAGCAGTGAAGTCTTCCGAGGACAGAGGAGCTCTGGAAACACCATATATTTT. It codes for CASSEVFRGQRSSGNTIYF.

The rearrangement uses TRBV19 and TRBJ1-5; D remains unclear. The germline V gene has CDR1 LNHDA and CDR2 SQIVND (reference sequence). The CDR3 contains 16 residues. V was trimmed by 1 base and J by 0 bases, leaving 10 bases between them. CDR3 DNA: TGTGCCAGTAGTATAGGGCGGTTCTATAGCAATCAGCCCCAGCATTTT. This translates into CASSIGRFYSNQPQHF.

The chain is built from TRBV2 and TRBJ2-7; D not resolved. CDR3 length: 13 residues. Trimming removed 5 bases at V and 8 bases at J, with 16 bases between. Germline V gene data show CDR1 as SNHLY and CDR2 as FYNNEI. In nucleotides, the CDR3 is TGTGCCAGCAGTCCGACGTCCCTTCAGAAGCAGTACTTC. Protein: CASSPTSLQKQYF.

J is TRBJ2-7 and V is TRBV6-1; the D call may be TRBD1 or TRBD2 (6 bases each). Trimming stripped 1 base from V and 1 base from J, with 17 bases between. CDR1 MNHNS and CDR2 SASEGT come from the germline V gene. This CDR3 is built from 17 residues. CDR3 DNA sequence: TGTGCCAGCAGTGAAGGTGTTACCGGGGGCCCGTCCTACGAGCAGTACTTC. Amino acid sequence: CASSEGVTGGPSYEQYF.

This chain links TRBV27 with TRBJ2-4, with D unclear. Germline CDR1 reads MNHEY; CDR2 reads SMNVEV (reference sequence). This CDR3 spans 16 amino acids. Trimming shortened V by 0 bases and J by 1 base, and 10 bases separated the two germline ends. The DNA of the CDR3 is TGTGCCAGCAGTTTATCTGTGTTAGGGGCCAAAAACATTCAGTACTTC. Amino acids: CASSLSVLGAKNIQYF.

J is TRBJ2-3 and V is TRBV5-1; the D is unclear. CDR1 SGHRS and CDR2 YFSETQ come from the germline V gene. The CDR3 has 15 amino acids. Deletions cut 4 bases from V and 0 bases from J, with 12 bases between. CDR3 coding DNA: TGCGCCAGCAGCCCGCTTAAGTGGAGCACAGATACGCAGTATTTT. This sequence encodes CASSPLKWSTDTQYF.

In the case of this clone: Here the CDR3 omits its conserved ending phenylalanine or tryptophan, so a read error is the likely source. CDR3 region: CASWKVAPYNSPLHL. CDR3 DNA sequence: TGTGCCAGCTGGAAGGTGGCCCCCTATAATTCACCCCTCCACTTG. V usage is TRBV5-6 and J usage is TRBJ1-6, with D hard to call. CDR3 size: 15 residues. Between the trimmed V and J ends, which lost 7 bases and 2 bases, there was a span of 13 bases. Germline V CDR1 and CDR2: SGHDT, YYEEEE.

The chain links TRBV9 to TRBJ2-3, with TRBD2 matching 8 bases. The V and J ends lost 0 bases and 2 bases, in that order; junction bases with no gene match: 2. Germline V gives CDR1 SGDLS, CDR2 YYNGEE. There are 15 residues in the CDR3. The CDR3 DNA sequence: TGTGCCAGCAGCGTAGGAGCGGGGGCCACAGATACGCAGTATTTT. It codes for CASSVGAGATDTQYF.

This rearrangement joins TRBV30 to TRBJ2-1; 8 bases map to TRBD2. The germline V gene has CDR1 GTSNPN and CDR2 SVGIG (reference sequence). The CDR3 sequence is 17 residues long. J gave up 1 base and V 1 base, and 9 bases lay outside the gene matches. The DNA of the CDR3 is TGTGCCTGGAGTGGTTCGGGGGGGGCAAGATCCTACAATGAGCAGTTCTTC. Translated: CAWSGSGGARSYNEQFF.

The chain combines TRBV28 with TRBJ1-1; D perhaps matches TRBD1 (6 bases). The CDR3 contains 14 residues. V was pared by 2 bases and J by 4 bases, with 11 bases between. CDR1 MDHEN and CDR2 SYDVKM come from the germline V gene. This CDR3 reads CASSLIQGTTEAFF. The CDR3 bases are TGTGCCAGCAGTTTAATCCAGGGGACCACTGAAGCTTTCTTT.

The CDR3, as DNA: TGTGCCAGCAGCGTAGCCTGGGGGTGGAATTACGAGCAGTACTTC. Amino acid sequence: CASSVAWGWNYEQYF. J is TRBJ2-7 and V is TRBV9; D is tentatively TRBD1 or TRBD2 (5 bases each). Germline V gives CDR1 SGDLS, CDR2 YYNGEE. V was cut by 0 bases and J by 4 bases, with 14 bases left in between. CDR3 size: 15 residues.

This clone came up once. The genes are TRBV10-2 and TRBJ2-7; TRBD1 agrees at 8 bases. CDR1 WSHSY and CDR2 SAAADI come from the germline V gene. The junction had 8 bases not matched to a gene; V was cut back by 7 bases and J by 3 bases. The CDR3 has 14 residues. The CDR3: CASIDRGRNYEQYF. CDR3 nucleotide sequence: TGCGCCAGCATTGACAGGGGTCGAAACTACGAGCAGTACTTC.

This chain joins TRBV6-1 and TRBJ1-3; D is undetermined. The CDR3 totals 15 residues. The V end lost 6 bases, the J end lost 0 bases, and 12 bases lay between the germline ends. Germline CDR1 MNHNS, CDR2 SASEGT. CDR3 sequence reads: CASSPREFSGNTIYF. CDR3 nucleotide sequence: TGTGCCAGCAGCCCTAGGGAGTTCTCTGGAAACACCATATATTTT.

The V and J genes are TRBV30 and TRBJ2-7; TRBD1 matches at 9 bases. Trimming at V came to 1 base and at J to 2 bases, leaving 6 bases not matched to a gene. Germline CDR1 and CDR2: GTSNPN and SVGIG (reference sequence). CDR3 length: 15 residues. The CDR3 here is CAWSAPGQGPYEQYF. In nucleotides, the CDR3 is TGTGCCTGGAGTGCACCGGGACAGGGCCCCTACGAGCAGTACTTC.

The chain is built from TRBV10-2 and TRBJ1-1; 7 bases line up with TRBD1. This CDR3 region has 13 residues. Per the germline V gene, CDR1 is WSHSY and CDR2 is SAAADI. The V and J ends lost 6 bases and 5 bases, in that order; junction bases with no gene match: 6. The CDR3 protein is CASSYRGGTEAFF. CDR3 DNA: TGCGCCAGCAGCTACAGGGGTGGTACTGAAGCTTTCTTT.